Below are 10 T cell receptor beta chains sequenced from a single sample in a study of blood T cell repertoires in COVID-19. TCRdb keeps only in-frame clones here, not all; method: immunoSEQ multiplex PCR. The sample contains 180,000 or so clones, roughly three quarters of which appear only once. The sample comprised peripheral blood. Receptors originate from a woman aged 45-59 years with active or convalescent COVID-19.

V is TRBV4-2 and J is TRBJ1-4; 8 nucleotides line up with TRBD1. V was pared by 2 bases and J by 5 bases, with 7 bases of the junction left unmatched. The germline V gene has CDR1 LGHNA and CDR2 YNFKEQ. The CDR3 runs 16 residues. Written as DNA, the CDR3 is TGTGCCAGCAGCCAACAAGCACAGGGGGGAAATGAAAAACTGTTTTTT. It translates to CASSQQAQGGNEKLFF.

CDR3 nucleotides: TGTGCCTGGAGACCTGGGCGAGGGCTTGGAAACACCATATATTTT. Translation gives CAWRPGRGLGNTIYF. The chain combines TRBV30 with TRBJ1-3; the D is unclear. This CDR3 region has 15 residues. The V and J ends lost 3 bases and 3 bases respectively, with 15 bases between them. Germline V gene lookup returns CDR1 GTSNPN and CDR2 SVGIG (reference sequence).

The DNA of the CDR3 is TGTGCCAGCAGTTACTCGACAGGGGATGGCTACACCTTC. Translation gives CASSYSTGDGYTF. The chain uses TRBV6-5 and TRBJ1-2, with 8 bases identical to TRBD1. Germline CDR1 and CDR2: MNHEY and SVGAGI. The CDR3 contains 13 residues. The J segment lost 6 bases and the V segment lost 0 bases, leaving 0 bases of the junction unmatched.

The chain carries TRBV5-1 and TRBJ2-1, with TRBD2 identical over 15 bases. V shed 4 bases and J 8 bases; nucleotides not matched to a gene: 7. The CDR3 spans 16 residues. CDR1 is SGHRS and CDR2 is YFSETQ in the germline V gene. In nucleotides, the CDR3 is TGCGCCAGCAGCCCTTGGACTAGCGGGAGGGAAGATGAGCAGTTCTTC. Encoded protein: CASSPWTSGREDEQFF.

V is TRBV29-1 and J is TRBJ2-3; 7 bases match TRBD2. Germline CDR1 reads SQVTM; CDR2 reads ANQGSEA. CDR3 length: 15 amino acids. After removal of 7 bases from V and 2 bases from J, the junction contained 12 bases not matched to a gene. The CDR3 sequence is CSAPVGGGSTDTQYF. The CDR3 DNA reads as TGCAGCGCCCCGGTGGGGGGGGGATCCACAGATACGCAGTATTTT.

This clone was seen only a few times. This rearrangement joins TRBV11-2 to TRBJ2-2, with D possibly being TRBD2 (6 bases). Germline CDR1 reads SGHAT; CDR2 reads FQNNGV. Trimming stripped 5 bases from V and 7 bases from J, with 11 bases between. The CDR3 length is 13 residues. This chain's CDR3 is CASSPGGNGELFF. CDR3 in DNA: TGTGCCAGCAGCCCTGGGGGGAACGGGGAGCTGTTTTTT.

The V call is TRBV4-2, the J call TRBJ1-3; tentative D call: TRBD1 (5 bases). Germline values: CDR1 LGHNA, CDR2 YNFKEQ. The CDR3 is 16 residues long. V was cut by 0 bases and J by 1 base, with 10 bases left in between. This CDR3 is CASSQDLGGSGNTIYF. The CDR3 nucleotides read TGTGCCAGCAGCCAAGATCTCGGGGGATCTGGAAACACCATATATTTT.

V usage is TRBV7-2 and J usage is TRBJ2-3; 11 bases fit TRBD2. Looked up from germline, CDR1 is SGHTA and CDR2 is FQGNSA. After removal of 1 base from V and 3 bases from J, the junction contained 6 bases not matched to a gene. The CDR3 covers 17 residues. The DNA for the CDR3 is TGTGCCAGCAGCTTAGAATCCCTAGCGGGGGGAACAGATACGCAGTATTTT. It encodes CASSLESLAGGTDTQYF.

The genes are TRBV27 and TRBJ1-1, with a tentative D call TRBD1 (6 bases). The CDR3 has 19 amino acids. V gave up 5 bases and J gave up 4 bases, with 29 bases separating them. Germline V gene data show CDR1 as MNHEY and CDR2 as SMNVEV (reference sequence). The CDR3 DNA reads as TGTGCCAGCAGTCCTTTTCTATGGACAGAGTGGCCATCCTCCACTGAAGCTTTCTTT. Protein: CASSPFLWTEWPSSTEAFF.

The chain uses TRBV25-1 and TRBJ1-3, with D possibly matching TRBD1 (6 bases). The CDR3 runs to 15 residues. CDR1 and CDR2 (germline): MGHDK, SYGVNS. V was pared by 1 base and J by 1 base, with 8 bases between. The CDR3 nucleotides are TGTGCCAGCAGTGAATCCGGGACATCTGGAAACACCATATATTTT. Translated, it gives CASSESGTSGNTIYF.